The next 30 T cell receptor beta chains were all read from a single sample in a study of CD8 T cells in Susac syndrome. With random hexamers, 0.5 to 1 ug RNA was reverse transcribed. TCRdb re-called the immunoSEQ multiplex PCR reads through MiXCR, storing one row per CDR3 protein. The repertoire holds 250,000 to 300,000 distinct CDR3 sequences, with approximately 84% as singletons. Sequences were obtained from CD8+ T cells from PBMCs. The receptors stem from a human donor with multiple sclerosis.

The chain combines TRBV5-4 with TRBJ2-5; D may be TRBD2 (6 bases). The CDR3 has 16 amino acids. Germline lookup yields CDR1 SGHNT and CDR2 YYREEE (reference sequence). V was trimmed by 0 bases and J by 5 bases, leaving 17 bases between them. The CDR3 DNA is TGTGCCAGCAGCTTGGCTAGGGAGGATGGAAAGGAGACCCAGTACTTC. Encoded protein: CASSLAREDGKETQYF.

This clonotype has only a few counts. The rearrangement uses TRBV3-1 and TRBJ2-1; 10 nucleotides agree with TRBD2. Trimming at V came to 0 bases and at J to 8 bases, leaving 4 bases not matched to a gene. Germline V gene lookup returns CDR1 LGHDT and CDR2 YNNKEL (reference sequence). The CDR3 sequence is 15 residues long. The CDR3: CASSQEGAGGYEQFF. CDR3 nucleotide sequence: TGTGCCAGCAGCCAAGAGGGAGCGGGAGGGTATGAGCAGTTCTTC.

The V call is TRBV2, the J call TRBJ2-7, with 12 positions matching TRBD2. From germline, CDR1 is SNHLY and CDR2 FYNNEI. V dropped 6 bases and J dropped 5; count of bases not matched to a gene: 14. The CDR3 runs 17 residues. CDR3 loop: CASRPFSLAGGSHEQYF. The CDR3 region has the DNA TGTGCCAGCAGACCTTTCTCACTAGCGGGAGGTTCCCACGAGCAGTACTTC.

The chain joins TRBV7-9 to TRBJ1-2; D unclear. Trimming took off 4 bases at V and 11 bases at J, with 14 bases between the two ends. Germline V gene lookup returns CDR1 SEHNR and CDR2 FQNEAQ (reference sequence). The CDR3 is made up of 12 amino acids. CDR3 sequence reads: CASSSFPEGYTF. The CDR3 region has the DNA TGTGCCAGCAGCTCATTTCCGGAAGGATACACCTTC.

This rearrangement joins TRBV2 to TRBJ2-5; tentatively, D is TRBD1 (5 bases). Looked up from germline, CDR1 is SNHLY and CDR2 is FYNNEI. With 9 bases removed from V and 5 bases from J, the gap between germline ends came to 13 bases. This CDR3 contains 12 residues. Here the CDR3 reads CASVGPPETQYF. CDR3 DNA sequence: TGTGCCAGTGTGGGGCCCCCTGAGACCCAGTACTTC. The full variable domain, with the rest looked up from reference TRBV2 and TRBJ2-5, is EPEVTQTPSHQVTQMGQEVILRCVPISNHLYFYWYRQILGQKVEFLVSFYNNEISEKSEIFDDQFSVERPDGSNFTLKIRSTKLEDSAMYFCASVGPPETQYFGPGTRLLVL.

J is TRBJ1-2 and V is TRBV20-1; no clear D gene. Trimming removed 6 bases at V and 7 bases at J, with 9 bases between. The CDR3 runs 10 residues. The germline V gene encodes CDR1 DFQATT and CDR2 SNEGSKA (reference sequence). In nucleotides, the CDR3 is TGCAGTGCCCCCTACCGTGGCTACACCTTC. Protein sequence: CSAPYRGYTF.

This chain links TRBV29-1 with TRBJ2-2; 7 bases map to TRBD2. Looked up from germline, CDR1 is SQVTM and CDR2 is ANQGSEA. V lost 3 bases and J lost 5; bases outside the gene matches: 9. This CDR3 has 15 residues. This CDR3 reads CSVDGGRVRTGELFF. The CDR3 nucleotides read TGCAGCGTTGATGGGGGGAGGGTGAGGACCGGGGAGCTGTTTTTT.

In this sample, this clonotype turned up a few times. This sequence joins TRBV2 and TRBJ2-7; no firm D call. The length of the CDR3 is 14 residues. With 1 base removed from V and 6 bases from J, the gap between germline ends came to 13 bases. The germline V gene encodes CDR1 SNHLY and CDR2 FYNNEI. The CDR3 loop is CASSEENFRSEQYF. The CDR3 DNA is TGTGCCAGCAGTGAAGAGAATTTTAGGAGCGAGCAGTACTTC.

The rearrangement uses TRBV4-1 and TRBJ1-1, with a weak D call TRBD1 (6 bases). Germline V gene lookup returns CDR1 MGHRA and CDR2 YSYEKL. The CDR3 consists of 14 residues. V was clipped by 8 bases and J by 0 bases, with 13 bases between them. CDR3 in amino acids: CASGTGRVNTEAFF. CDR3 DNA: TGCGCCAGCGGCACAGGGCGCGTGAACACTGAAGCTTTCTTT.

The V and J genes are TRBV19 and TRBJ2-3; unclear D gene. V was trimmed by 5 bases and J by 2 bases, leaving 11 bases between them. Germline-derived CDR1 and CDR2 are LNHDA and SQIVND (reference sequence). The CDR3 loop spans 14 amino acids. Written as DNA, the CDR3 is TGTGCCAGTAGTGCCTTTGAGACCACAGATACGCAGTATTTT. Translating gives CASSAFETTDTQYF.

The chain joins TRBV7-2 to TRBJ1-1; D unclear. This CDR3 contains 16 residues. The germline V and J ends were trimmed by 5 bases and 0 bases, with 16 bases remaining between them. CDR1 is SGHTA and CDR2 is FQGNSA in the germline V gene. Here the CDR3 reads CASSPVGVGLNTEAFF. The CDR3 region has the DNA TGTGCCAGCAGCCCAGTAGGCGTCGGACTGAACACTGAAGCTTTCTTT.

The chain combines TRBV7-9 with TRBJ2-7; tentative D call: TRBD2 (6 bases). The V and J ends lost 3 bases and 7 bases respectively, with 16 bases between them. CDR1 and CDR2 from the germline V gene are SEHNR and FQNEAQ (reference sequence). CDR3 length: 14 amino acids. CDR3 region: CASSFRDSGGEQYF. The CDR3 nucleotides are TGTGCCAGCAGCTTCCGGGACTCCGGTGGGGAGCAGTACTTC. The full variable domain, its missing parts supplied by reference TRBV7-9 and TRBJ2-7, is DTGVSQNPRHKITKRGQNVTFRCDPISEHNRLYWYRQTLGQGPEFLTYFQNEAQLEKSRLLSDRFSAERPKGSFSTLEIQRTEQGDSAMYLCASSFRDSGGEQYFGPGTRLTVT.

This clonotype was seen a handful of times. V usage is TRBV25-1 and J usage is TRBJ1-2; D is ambiguous. The CDR3 length is 12 residues. V was trimmed by 5 bases and J by 4 bases, leaving 8 bases between them. The germline V gene encodes CDR1 MGHDK and CDR2 SYGVNS. This CDR3 reads CASSRGLYGYTF. CDR3 bases: TGTGCCAGCAGTAGAGGCCTCTATGGCTACACCTTC.

This chain connects TRBV29-1 to TRBJ1-2; D ambiguous. The CDR3 runs 13 residues. CDR1 SQVTM and CDR2 ANQGSEA come from the germline V gene. With 6 bases removed from V and 5 bases from J, the gap between germline ends came to 16 bases. CDR3 sequence reads: CSVPVGGSYGYTF. In nucleotides, the CDR3 is TGCAGCGTCCCCGTGGGCGGATCATATGGCTACACCTTC.

The rearrangement uses TRBV30 and TRBJ1-1, with D perhaps TRBD1 (6 bases). This CDR3 spans 11 amino acids. Germline CDR1 is GTSNPN and CDR2 is SVGIG (reference sequence). The V end lost 2 bases, the J end lost 8 bases, and 9 bases lay between the germline ends. The CDR3 loop reads CAWSPDREAFF. CDR3 nucleotide sequence: TGTGCCTGGAGTCCTGACAGGGAAGCTTTCTTT.

CDR3 protein: CASSPLLPVTVAGSRKYNEQFF. The CDR3 DNA reads TGTGCCAGCAGCCCCCTACTTCCGGTGACCGTAGCGGGATCCCGGAAATACAATGAGCAGTTCTTC. This sequence joins TRBV3-1 and TRBJ2-1; TRBD2 matches 8 bases. J was trimmed by 4 bases and V by 4 bases; bases with no gene match: 27. CDR1 and CDR2 from the germline V gene are LGHDT and YNNKEL (reference sequence). CDR3 length: 22 amino acids.

The chain has TRBV4-1 and TRBJ2-3; TRBD2 agrees at 11 bases. Germline V gives CDR1 MGHRA, CDR2 YSYEKL. The CDR3 has 17 residues. Losses at the gene ends were 0 bases for V and 4 bases for J; bases not matched to a gene: 6. CDR3 sequence (DNA): TGCGCCAGCAGCCAAGATCCGACTAGCGGGGAGGCAGATACGCAGTATTTT. This sequence encodes CASSQDPTSGEADTQYF.

The gene calls are TRBV27 and TRBJ2-1; the match to TRBD1 covers 8 bases. Germline V gene sequence: CDR1 MNHEY, CDR2 SMNVEV (reference sequence). The CDR3 spans 18 residues. The junction had 14 bases not matched to a gene; V was cut back by 7 bases and J by 0 bases. CDR3 protein: CASIAPLGGQASYNEQFF. In DNA, the CDR3 is TGTGCCAGCATCGCACCCCTAGGGGGACAGGCCTCCTACAATGAGCAGTTCTTC.

The chain recombines TRBV28 with TRBJ2-1, with D possibly TRBD2 on 6 matching bases. The CDR3 consists of 20 residues. Trimming left V 3 bases short and J 1 base short, with 25 bases between. Germline-derived CDR1 and CDR2 are MDHEN and SYDVKM. CDR3 protein: CASSFPTSSRIGRSYNEQFF. The DNA for the CDR3 is TGTGCCAGCAGTTTCCCCACTAGCTCCCGAATCGGTAGGTCCTACAATGAGCAGTTCTTC.

This clonotype was seen only a few times. The chain recombines TRBV7-2 with TRBJ2-5; maybe TRBD2 (5 bases). V was cut by 1 base and J by 9 bases, with 18 bases left in between. CDR1 SGHTA and CDR2 FQGNSA come from the germline V gene. CDR3 size: 15 residues. In DNA, the CDR3 is TGTGCCAGCAGCTTAGGGCCTACCGGACTCCGGGCCCAGTACTTC. Translated, it gives CASSLGPTGLRAQYF.

This rearrangement joins TRBV6-5 to TRBJ2-7, with D possibly TRBD1 on 6 matching bases. There are 13 residues in the CDR3. V gave up 6 bases and J gave up 7 bases, with 16 bases separating them. The germline V gene encodes CDR1 MNHEY and CDR2 SVGAGI. CDR3 sequence: CASRTTTGREQYF. For the CDR3, the DNA is TGTGCCAGCAGAACCACAACAGGGAGAGAGCAGTACTTC.

The chain uses TRBV28 and TRBJ2-3, with D perhaps matching TRBD1 (6 bases). Germline V lookup: CDR1 MDHEN, CDR2 SYDVKM. V lost 3 bases, J lost 5 bases, and 18 bases lay in between. This CDR3 contains 16 residues. The CDR3 here is CASSFARSRGRDTQYF. DNA of the CDR3: TGTGCCAGCAGTTTTGCGAGGAGCAGGGGACGAGATACGCAGTATTTT.

The chain combines TRBV3-1 with TRBJ2-7; 9 bases match TRBD2. Trimming removed 1 base from V and 2 bases from J; junction bases left unmatched: 3. This CDR3 contains 15 residues. Germline V gene data show CDR1 as LGHDT and CDR2 as YNNKEL (reference sequence). The CDR3 reads CASSQGTSVAYEQYF. Here the CDR3 DNA reads TGTGCCAGCAGCCAAGGGACTAGCGTTGCCTACGAGCAGTACTTC.

The chain joins TRBV10-3 to TRBJ2-1; 15 bases are a match to TRBD2. The CDR3 length is 15 residues. Trimming at V came to 4 bases and at J to 9 bases, leaving 4 bases not matched to a gene. CDR1 and CDR2 from the germline V gene are ENHRY and SYGVKD. DNA for the CDR3: TGTGCCATCAGTGCCCGGACTAGCGGGAGGGGTGAGCAGTTCTTC. Amino acids: CAISARTSGRGEQFF.

The rearrangement joins TRBV10-3 to TRBJ2-7; either TRBD1 or TRBD2 may fit D (6 bases each). The CDR3 is made up of 16 amino acids. V lost 6 bases and J lost 2, with 20 bases in between. From germline, CDR1 is ENHRY and CDR2 SYGVKD. The CDR3 loop reads CAISQTGGLSTYEQYF. CDR3 DNA: TGTGCCATCAGCCAGACTGGGGGGCTGAGCACCTACGAGCAGTACTTC.

The V call is TRBV5-1, the J call TRBJ2-3; D ambiguous. Germline V gene data show CDR1 as SGHRS and CDR2 as YFSETQ. The CDR3 is 15 residues long. Trimming removed 3 bases at V and 1 base at J, with 12 bases between. The CDR3 DNA is TGCGCCAGCAGCTCGGAGAAGGTGGGCACAGATACGCAGTATTTT. This translates into CASSSEKVGTDTQYF.

As DNA, the CDR3 is TGTGCCAGCAGTTTATCGGTAGAAGGGGTAGGTCAGCCCCAGCATTTT. This sequence encodes CASSLSVEGVGQPQHF. The V gene is TRBV27, the J gene TRBJ1-5, with D perhaps TRBD1 (5 bases). Germline lookup yields CDR1 MNHEY and CDR2 SMNVEV (reference sequence). The CDR3 consists of 16 residues. V dropped 0 bases and J dropped 6 bases, with 15 bases sitting between them.

The chain has TRBV29-1 and TRBJ1-2; tentative D call: TRBD1 (6 bases). CDR1 SQVTM and CDR2 ANQGSEA come from the germline V gene. The CDR3 extends over 14 amino acids. The V and J ends lost 2 bases and 5 bases respectively, with 15 bases between them. The CDR3, as DNA: TGCAGCGTTGAACCCAGGGGCATCAGTTATGGCTACACCTTC. Its translation: CSVEPRGISYGYTF.

The chain recombines TRBV6-1 with TRBJ2-7, with D possibly TRBD1 on 7 matching bases. Germline assignment: CDR1 MNHNS and CDR2 SASEGT. This CDR3 is built from 14 residues. V was shortened by 5 bases and J by 7 bases, with 18 bases between the two germline ends. CDR3 sequence reads: CASSWRGRVGEQYF. CDR3 sequence (DNA): TGTGCCAGCAGTTGGAGGGGGCGGGTCGGTGAGCAGTACTTC.

This rearrangement joins TRBV3-1 to TRBJ2-3, with 9 bases that match TRBD1. Germline values: CDR1 LGHDT, CDR2 YNNKEL (reference sequence). Trimming at V came to 3 bases and at J to 6 bases, leaving 10 bases not matched to a gene. The CDR3 has 16 amino acids. CDR3 loop: CASSQRDRVSVDTQYF. CDR3 in DNA: TGTGCCAGCAGCCAGAGGGACAGGGTATCGGTGGATACGCAGTATTTT.